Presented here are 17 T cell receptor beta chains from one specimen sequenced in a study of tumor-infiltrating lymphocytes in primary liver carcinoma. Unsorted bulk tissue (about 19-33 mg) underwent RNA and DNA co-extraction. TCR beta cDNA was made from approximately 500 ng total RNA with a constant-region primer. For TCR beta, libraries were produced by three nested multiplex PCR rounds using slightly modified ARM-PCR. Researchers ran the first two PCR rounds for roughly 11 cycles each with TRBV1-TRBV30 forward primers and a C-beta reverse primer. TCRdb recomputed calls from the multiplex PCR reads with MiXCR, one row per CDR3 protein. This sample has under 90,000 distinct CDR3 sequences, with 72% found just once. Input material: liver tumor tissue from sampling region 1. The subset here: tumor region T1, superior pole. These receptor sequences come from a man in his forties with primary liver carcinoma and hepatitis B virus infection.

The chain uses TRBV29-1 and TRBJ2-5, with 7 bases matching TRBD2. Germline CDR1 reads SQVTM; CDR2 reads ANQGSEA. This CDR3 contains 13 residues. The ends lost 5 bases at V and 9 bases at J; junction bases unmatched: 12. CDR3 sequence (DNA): TGCAGCGTTCGTGGGAGGGTCGCTGAGGCCCAGTACTTC. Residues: CSVRGRVAEAQYF. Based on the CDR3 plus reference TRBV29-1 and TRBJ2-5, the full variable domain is SAVISQKPSRDICQRGTSLTIQCQVDSQVTMMFWYRQQPGQSLTLIATANQGSEATYESGFVIDKFPISRPNLTFSTLTVSNMSPEDSSIYLCSVRGRVAEAQYFGPGTRLLVL.

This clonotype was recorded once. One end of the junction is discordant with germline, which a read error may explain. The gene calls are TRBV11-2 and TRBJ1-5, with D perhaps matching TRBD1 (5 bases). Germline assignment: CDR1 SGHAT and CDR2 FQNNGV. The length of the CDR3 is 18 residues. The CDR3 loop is CASSLSRDWRSGDQLQHF. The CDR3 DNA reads TGTGCCAGCAGCCTTTCCCGGGACTGGAGGTCTGGCGATCAGCTCCAGCATTTT.

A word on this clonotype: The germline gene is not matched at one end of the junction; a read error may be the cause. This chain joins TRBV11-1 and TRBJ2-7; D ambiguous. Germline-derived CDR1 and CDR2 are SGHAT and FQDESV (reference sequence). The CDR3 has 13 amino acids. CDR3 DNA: TGTACCAACAGCTTAAGATCGCCCTACGAGCAATACTTC. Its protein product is CTNSLRSPYEQYF.

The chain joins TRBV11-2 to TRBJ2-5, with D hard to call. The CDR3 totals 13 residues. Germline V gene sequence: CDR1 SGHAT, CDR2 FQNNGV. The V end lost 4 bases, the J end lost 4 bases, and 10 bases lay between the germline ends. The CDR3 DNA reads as TGTGCCAGCAGCTATATTGTCGGAGAGACCCAGTACTTC. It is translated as CASSYIVGETQYF.

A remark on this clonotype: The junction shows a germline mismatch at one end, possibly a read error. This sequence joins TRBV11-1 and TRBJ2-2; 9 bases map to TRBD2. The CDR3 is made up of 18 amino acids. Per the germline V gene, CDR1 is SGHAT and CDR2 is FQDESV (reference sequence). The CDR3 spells CASSLGAAAGTSTEEPFF. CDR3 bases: TGTGCCAGCAGCTTAGGCGCTGCGGCAGGGACTAGCACCGAGGAGCCGTTTTTT.

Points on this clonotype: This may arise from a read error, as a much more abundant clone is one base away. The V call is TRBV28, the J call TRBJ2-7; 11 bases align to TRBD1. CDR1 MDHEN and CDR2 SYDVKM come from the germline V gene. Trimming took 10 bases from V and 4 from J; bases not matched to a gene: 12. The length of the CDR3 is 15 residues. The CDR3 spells CANSLPGTGGYEQYF. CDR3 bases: TGTGCCAACAGCCTTCCCGGGACAGGGGGATACGAGCAGTACTTC.

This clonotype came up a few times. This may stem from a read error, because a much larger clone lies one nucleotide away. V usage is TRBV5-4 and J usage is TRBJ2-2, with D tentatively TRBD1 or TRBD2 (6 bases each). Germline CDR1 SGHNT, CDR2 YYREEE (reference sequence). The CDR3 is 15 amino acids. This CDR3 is CASSFNRGGTEELFF. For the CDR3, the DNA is TGTGCCAGCAGCTTCAACCGAGGGGGGACCGAGGAGCTGTTTTTT.

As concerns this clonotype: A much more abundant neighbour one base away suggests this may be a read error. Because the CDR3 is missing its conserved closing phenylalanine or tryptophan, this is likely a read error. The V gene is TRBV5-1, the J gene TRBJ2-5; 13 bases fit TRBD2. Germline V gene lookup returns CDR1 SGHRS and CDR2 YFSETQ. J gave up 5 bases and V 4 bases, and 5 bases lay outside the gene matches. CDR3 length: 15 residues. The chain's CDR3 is CASSAGTSGTETQYL. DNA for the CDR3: TGCGCCAGCAGCGCAGGGACTAGCGGGACGGAGACCCAGTACCTC.

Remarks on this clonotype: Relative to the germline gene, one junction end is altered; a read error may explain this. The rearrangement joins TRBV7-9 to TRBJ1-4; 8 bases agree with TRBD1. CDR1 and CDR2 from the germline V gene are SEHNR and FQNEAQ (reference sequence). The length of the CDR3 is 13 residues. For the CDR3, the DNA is TGTGCCAGCAGCTCGACAGGGGCTGAAAATCTGTTATTT. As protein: CASSSTGAENLLF.

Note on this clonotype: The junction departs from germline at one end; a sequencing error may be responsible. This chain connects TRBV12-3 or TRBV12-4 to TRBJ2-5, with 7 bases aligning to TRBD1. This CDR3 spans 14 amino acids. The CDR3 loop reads CACKAGTDQETQHF. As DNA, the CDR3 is TGTGCCTGCAAGGCCGGGACAGACCAAGAGACCCAGCACTTC.

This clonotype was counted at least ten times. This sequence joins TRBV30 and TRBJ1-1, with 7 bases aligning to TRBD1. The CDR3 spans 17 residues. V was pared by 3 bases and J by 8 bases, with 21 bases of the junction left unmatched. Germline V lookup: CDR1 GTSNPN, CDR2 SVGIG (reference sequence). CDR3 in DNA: TGTGCCTGGAGGGCAATAATACGGACAGGAGGGCAAGAGGAAGCTTTCTTT. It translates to CAWRAIIRTGGQEEAFF.

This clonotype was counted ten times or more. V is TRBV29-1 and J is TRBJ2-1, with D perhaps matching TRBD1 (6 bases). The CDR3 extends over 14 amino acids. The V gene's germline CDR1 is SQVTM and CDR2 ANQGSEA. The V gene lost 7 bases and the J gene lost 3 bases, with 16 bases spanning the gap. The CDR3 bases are TGCAGCGCCCTCGGCAGGGGTGGCTACAATGAGCAGTTCTTC. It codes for CSALGRGGYNEQFF.

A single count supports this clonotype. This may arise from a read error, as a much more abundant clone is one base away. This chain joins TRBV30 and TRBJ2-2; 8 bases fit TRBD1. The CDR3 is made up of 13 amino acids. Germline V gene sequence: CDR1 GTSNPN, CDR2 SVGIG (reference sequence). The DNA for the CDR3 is TGTGCCATGGACAGGGAGGACACCGGGGAGCTGTTGTTT. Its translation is CAMDREDTGELLF.

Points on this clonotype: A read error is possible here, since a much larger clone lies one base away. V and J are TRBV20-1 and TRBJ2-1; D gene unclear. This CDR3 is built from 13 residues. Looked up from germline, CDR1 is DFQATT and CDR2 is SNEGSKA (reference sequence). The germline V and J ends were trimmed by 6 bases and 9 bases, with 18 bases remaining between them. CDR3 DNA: TGCAGTGCCAGTTATGTTGACTTCAGTGAGCAGTTCTTC. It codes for CSASYVDFSEQFF.

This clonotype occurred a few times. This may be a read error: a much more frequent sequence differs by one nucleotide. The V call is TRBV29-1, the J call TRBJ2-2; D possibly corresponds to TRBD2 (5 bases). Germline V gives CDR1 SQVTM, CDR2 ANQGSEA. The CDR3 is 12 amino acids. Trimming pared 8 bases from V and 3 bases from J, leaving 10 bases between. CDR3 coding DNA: TGCAGCTTCGGAGGACACACCGGGGAGCTGTTTTTT. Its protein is CSFGGHTGELFF.

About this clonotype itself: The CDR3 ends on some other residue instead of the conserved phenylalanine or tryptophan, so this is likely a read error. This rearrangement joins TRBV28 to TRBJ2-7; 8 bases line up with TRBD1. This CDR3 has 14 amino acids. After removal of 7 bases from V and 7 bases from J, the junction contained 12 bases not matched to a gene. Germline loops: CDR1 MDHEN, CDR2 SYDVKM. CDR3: CASTKGAGGYEQYL. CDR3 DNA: TGTGCCAGCACCAAGGGGGCAGGGGGCTATGAGCAGTACCTC.

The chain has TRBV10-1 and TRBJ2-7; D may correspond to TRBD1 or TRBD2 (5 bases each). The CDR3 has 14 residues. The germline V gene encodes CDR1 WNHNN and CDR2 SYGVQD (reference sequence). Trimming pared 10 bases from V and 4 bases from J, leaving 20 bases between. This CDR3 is CANRGAGPGYEQYF. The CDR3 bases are TGCGCCAACAGAGGGGCTGGCCCAGGTTACGAGCAGTACTTC.